Below, 21 T cell receptor beta chains from the same sample are listed, as sequenced in a study of blood T cells in healthy people across ages. The use of a sample-barcoded 5' primer and a J-beta primer mix characterized a second PCR of about 6 to 11 cycles. TCRdb reanalysed the 5' RACE reads using MiXCR and keeps one entry per CDR3 protein. The data hold 650,000 to 800,000 distinct CDR3 sequences, with roughly 44% observed a single time. The source material was blood. The receptors shown here come from a man in his 60s in good health.

This clonotype was observed a few times. V usage is TRBV10-3 and J usage is TRBJ2-7, with 7 bases identical to TRBD1. Trimming cost V 7 bases and J 4 bases; bases outside gene matches: 13. Germline lookup yields CDR1 ENHRY and CDR2 SYGVKD. CDR3 length: 15 residues. The CDR3 coding sequence is TGTGCCATCAAAGGGGATCGACAGGGAGCATACGAGCAGTACTTC. It is translated as CAIKGDRQGAYEQYF.

This chain links TRBV10-2 with TRBJ1-2; D uncertain. V gave up 6 bases and J gave up 0 bases, with 11 bases separating them. This CDR3 contains 14 residues. Germline CDR1 WSHSY, CDR2 SAAADI. The CDR3 coding sequence is TGCGCCAGCAGGGAACGGGGAGCTAACTATGGCTACACCTTC. The encoded protein is CASRERGANYGYTF.

The chain employs TRBV7-9 and TRBJ2-4, with D uncertain. TRBJ2-7 matches the DNA end more closely, so the J call is doubtful. Germline CDR1 is SEHNR and CDR2 is FQNEAQ (reference sequence). The CDR3 is 14 residues long. The CDR3 is CASSLGSADYEQYF. CDR3 nucleotides: TGTGCCAGCAGCTTAGGCAGTGCCGACTACGAGCAGTACTTC.

V and J are TRBV3-1 and TRBJ2-1, with 10 bases that match TRBD2. CDR3 length: 15 amino acids. Trimming removed 4 bases from V and 9 bases from J; junction bases left unmatched: 9. The germline V gene has CDR1 LGHDT and CDR2 YNNKEL (reference sequence). This chain's CDR3 is CASSPPERGGREQFF. Written as DNA, the CDR3 is TGTGCCAGCAGCCCCCCCGAGCGGGGGGGCCGTGAGCAGTTCTTC.

This clonotype was picked up a small number of times. The chain carries TRBV4-3 and TRBJ1-5; D call uncertain. V was clipped by 1 base and J by 1 base, with 17 bases between them. The germline CDR1 and CDR2 sequences are LGHNA and YSLEER. This CDR3 is 18 amino acids long. The CDR3 region has the DNA TGCGCCAGCAGCCAAGCAAGATTCGGTAGCACCAGCAATCAGCCCCAGCATTTT. Translated: CASSQARFGSTSNQPQHF.

V gene TRBV4-1 combines with J gene TRBJ2-2, with D uncertain. The CDR3 runs 16 residues. Germline values: CDR1 MGHRA, CDR2 YSYEKL. The V end lost 1 base, the J end lost 2 bases, and 11 bases lay between the germline ends. In nucleotides, the CDR3 is TGCGCCAGCAGCCAAGTTCGCGCAGAAAACACCGGGGAGCTGTTTTTT. It encodes CASSQVRAENTGELFF.

The chain is built from TRBV3-1 and TRBJ2-1; 12 bases are shared with TRBD2. Germline trimming cut 1 base from V and 4 bases from J; bases unmatched to any gene: 5. The CDR3 consists of 17 residues. From germline, CDR1 is LGHDT and CDR2 YNNKEL (reference sequence). CDR3: CASSQGGLAGGYNEQFF. In nucleotides, the CDR3 is TGTGCCAGCAGCCAAGGCGGGCTAGCGGGGGGGTACAATGAGCAGTTCTTC.

This clonotype was seen a handful of times. The chain employs TRBV9 and TRBJ1-1; the match to TRBD1 covers 8 bases. The CDR3 loop spans 16 amino acids. The V segment lost 3 bases and the J segment 1 base; nucleotides outside the gene matches: 8. Germline V CDR1 and CDR2: SGDLS, YYNGEE. Here the CDR3 DNA reads TGTGCCAGCAGCGGGGACTGGACAGGGCCGAACACTGAAGCTTTCTTT. It codes for CASSGDWTGPNTEAFF.

V usage is TRBV6-2 or TRBV6-3 and J usage is TRBJ2-1; D gene uncertain. V lost 8 bases to trimming and J lost 9 bases, with 14 bases between them. The CDR3 is 12 amino acids. The germline gives CDR1 MNHEY, CDR2 SVGEGT. The CDR3 here is CASSLGYSEQFF. The CDR3 DNA is TGTGCCAGCTCGTTAGGGTATAGTGAGCAGTTCTTC.

The chain uses TRBV5-1 and TRBJ1-1; 7 bases align to TRBD1. The CDR3 loop spans 14 amino acids. The junction had 7 bases not matched to a gene; V was cut back by 4 bases and J by 4 bases. In germline, CDR1 is SGHRS, CDR2 YFSETQ. The CDR3 bases are TGCGCCAGCAGCGGATCAGGGGGGTTCACTGAAGCTTTCTTT. Translation: CASSGSGGFTEAFF. The variable domain in full, completed from reference TRBV5-1 and TRBJ1-1, reads KAGVTQTPRYLIKTRGQQVTLSCSPISGHRSVSWYQQTPGQGLQFLFEYFSETQRNKGNFPGRFSGRQFSNSRSEMNVSTLELGDSALYLCASSGSGGFTEAFFGQGTRLTVV.

The chain combines TRBV6-1 with TRBJ1-1; D possibly corresponds to TRBD1 (6 bases). Germline V CDR1 and CDR2: MNHNS, SASEGT. The CDR3 has 14 amino acids. Trimming left V 5 bases short and J 4 bases short, with 14 bases between. Here the CDR3 reads CASSSPGAVTEAFF. CDR3 coding DNA: TGTGCCAGCAGTTCCCCAGGGGCGGTCACTGAAGCTTTCTTT.

This clonotype has a handful of counts. J is TRBJ2-1 and V is TRBV7-2; no definite D call. V lost 4 bases and J 0 bases, leaving 13 bases between the germline ends. This CDR3 region has 16 residues. The V gene's germline CDR1 is SGHTA and CDR2 FQGNSA. Here the CDR3 reads CASSYPYTNSYNEQFF. In DNA, the CDR3 is TGTGCCAGCAGCTACCCCTACACTAACTCCTACAATGAGCAGTTCTTC.

V usage is TRBV5-1 and J usage is TRBJ1-1, with TRBD1 matching 8 bases. V was clipped by 4 bases and J by 6 bases; unmatched bases: 11. This CDR3 is built from 15 residues. CDR1 is SGHRS, CDR2 YFSETQ, per germline. The CDR3 here is CASSVGTGVYAEAFF. The CDR3 DNA follows: TGCGCCAGCAGCGTTGGGACAGGTGTGTATGCTGAAGCTTTCTTT. Supplemented by reference TRBV5-1 and TRBJ1-1, the full variable domain reads KAGVTQTPRYLIKTRGQQVTLSCSPISGHRSVSWYQQTPGQGLQFLFEYFSETQRNKGNFPGRFSGRQFSNSRSEMNVSTLELGDSALYLCASSVGTGVYAEAFFGQGTRLTVV.

V usage is TRBV7-3 and J usage is TRBJ1-5; perhaps TRBD1 as D (5 bases). The CDR3 contains 17 residues. V shed 4 bases and J shed 6 bases, with 22 bases lying between them. Germline values: CDR1 SGHTA, CDR2 FQGTGA. The CDR3, as DNA: TGTGCCAGCAGCTCCACCTTACGGGACGGAGGGCGTCAGCCCCAGCATTTT. As protein: CASSSTLRDGGRQPQHF.

The gene calls are TRBV4-1 and TRBJ1-2; D is ambiguous. Trimming cost V 0 bases and J 4 bases, with 12 bases left between them. The CDR3 totals 15 residues. In germline, CDR1 is MGHRA, CDR2 YSYEKL. CDR3 region: CASSQDSTGVYGYTF. CDR3 nucleotides: TGCGCCAGCAGCCAAGATAGCACCGGAGTCTATGGCTACACCTTC.

The chain links TRBV7-2 to TRBJ1-2; 8 positions match TRBD1. CDR3 size: 16 residues. CDR1 SGHTA and CDR2 FQGNSA come from the germline V gene. V lost 2 bases, J lost 6 bases, and 11 bases stayed unmatched. The CDR3 here is CASSLPFDRGNNGYTF. CDR3 nucleotides: TGTGCCAGCAGCTTACCTTTTGACAGGGGAAATAATGGCTACACCTTC. Full variable domain (rest looked up from reference TRBV7-2 and TRBJ1-2): GAGVSQSPSNKVTEKGKDVELRCDPISGHTALYWYRQSLGQGLEFLIYFQGNSAPDKSGLPSDRFSAERTGGSVSTLTIQRTQQEDSAVYLCASSLPFDRGNNGYTFGSGTRLTVV.

The CDR3 region is CASSSGLASNEQFF. DNA for the CDR3: TGTGCCAGCAGCTCCGGACTAGCCTCCAATGAGCAGTTCTTC. This sequence joins TRBV7-3 and TRBJ2-1; 8 bases agree with TRBD2. The CDR3 contains 14 residues. The V segment lost 4 bases and the J segment 6 bases; nucleotides outside the gene matches: 5. Germline CDR1 SGHTA, CDR2 FQGTGA.

This clonotype was seen a handful of times. The chain joins TRBV20-1 to TRBJ2-5; D is undetermined. CDR1 and CDR2 (germline): DFQATT, SNEGSKA (reference sequence). The V end was cut by 1 base, the J end by 5 bases, with 14 bases between. This CDR3 comprises 14 residues. In DNA, the CDR3 is TGCAGTGCTAGAGTTGGGCAGGCCGTGGAGACCCAGTACTTC. This encodes CSARVGQAVETQYF.

To note about this clonotype: Relative to the germline gene, one junction end is altered; a read error may explain this. The V gene is TRBV13, the J gene TRBJ2-1; D is unclear. The assigned J gene may be wrong: the sequence end matches TRBJ2-7 better. Germline CDR1 and CDR2: PRHDT and FYEKMQ (reference sequence). The CDR3 covers 12 residues. The DNA for the CDR3 is TGTGCCATCAGCTTTCTCGGCAATGAGCAGTACTTC. Protein: CAISFLGNEQYF.

In this sample, this clonotype turned up a few times. This sequence joins TRBV29-1 and TRBJ1-1; TRBD1 aligns across 7 bases. V lost 6 bases and J lost 2; bases outside the gene matches: 9. CDR1 is SQVTM, CDR2 ANQGSEA, per germline. The CDR3 length is 14 residues. CDR3 sequence (DNA): TGCAGCGTAGCAAGGGACAGCTCAAACACTGAAGCTTTCTTT. Translation: CSVARDSSNTEAFF.

Details on this clonotype: A much larger clone differs from this one at a single base, so this may be a read error. CDR3: CASISHERGSLYEQYF. The CDR3 coding sequence is TGTGCCAGCATTTCCCATGAAAGAGGCTCACTCTACGAGCAGTACTTC. The chain carries TRBV28 and TRBJ2-7; D uncertain. CDR1 is MDHEN and CDR2 is SYDVKM in the germline V gene. This CDR3 has 16 amino acids. The V end lost 7 bases, the J end lost 3 bases, and 22 bases lay between the germline ends.